This TCR beta chain was retrieved from a study of vaccination and CD4 T cells after COVID-19. Study overall: Convalescent donors were composed of six males and four females, of whom two were Hispanic.

This CDR3 spans 15 amino acids. Trimming cost V 4 bases and J 4 bases; bases outside gene matches: 9. Germline CDR1 and CDR2: SGHDN and FVKESK. Sequence data for DNA of cultured CD4+ T cells were generated by the Oncomine TCR Beta short-read assay. Cultures of CD4+ T cells served as the source for extracting genomic DNA. Each CDR3 protein is one row after TCRdb ran MiXCR on the PCR reads. The data hold about 7,000 distinct CDR3 sequences, with around a third observed a single time. Sample treatment: approximately 9-day PBMC culture with coronavirus spike peptide pools or control peptides (ViraFEST assay). These CD4+ T cells came from an unexposed donor, sampled before the COVID-19 pandemic (2011-2018). ViraFEST grew antigen-specific T cells using peptide pools, then sequenced TCRs. Medium was half-exchanged with fresh IL-2 medium on days 3 and 7. As to this clonotype: Its antigen is as yet unknown.

The sequence was obtained from a human donor in good health. Sequencing was performed on CD4+ T cells from blood, cultured in vitro. This chain links TRBV14 with TRBJ2-7; 8 bases align to TRBD1. The CDR3 is CASSLKLGQAYEQYF. The CDR3 nucleotides are TGTGCCAGCAGCCTGAAGCTGGGACAGGCTTACGAGCAGTACTTC. Full variable domain (remainder filled in from reference TRBV14 and TRBJ2-7): EAGVTQFPSHSVIEKGQTVTLRCDPISGHDNLYWYRRVMGKEIKFLLHFVKESKQDESGMPNNRFLAERTGGTYSTLKVQPAELEDSGVYFCASSLKLGQAYEQYFGPGTRLTVT.